The T cell receptor (beta chain) described here comes from a study of blood T cell repertoires in COVID-19. Study as a whole: Whether acute or convalescent, the COVID-19 samples came from the United States, Italy and Spain. PBMCs, B-cell-depleted T cells, or T cells were the source of the cDNA or gDNA that made up the material.

This CDR3 comprises 15 residues. Per the germline V gene, CDR1 is WSHSY and CDR2 is SAAADI. Trimming cost V 5 bases and J 3 bases; bases outside gene matches: 6. TCRdb keeps only in-frame clones here, not all; method: immunoSEQ multiplex PCR. Of 150,000 to 200,000 clones in the sample, 80% to 95% were seen once. Specimen: peripheral blood. This TCR came from a woman aged 50 to 65 with acute or convalescent COVID-19. The chain combines TRBV10-2 with TRBJ1-5, with 8 nucleotides matching TRBD1. The CDR3 sequence is CASSLGQGNNQPQHF. DNA for the CDR3: TGCGCCAGCAGTTTAGGACAGGGCAACAATCAGCCCCAGCATTTT.